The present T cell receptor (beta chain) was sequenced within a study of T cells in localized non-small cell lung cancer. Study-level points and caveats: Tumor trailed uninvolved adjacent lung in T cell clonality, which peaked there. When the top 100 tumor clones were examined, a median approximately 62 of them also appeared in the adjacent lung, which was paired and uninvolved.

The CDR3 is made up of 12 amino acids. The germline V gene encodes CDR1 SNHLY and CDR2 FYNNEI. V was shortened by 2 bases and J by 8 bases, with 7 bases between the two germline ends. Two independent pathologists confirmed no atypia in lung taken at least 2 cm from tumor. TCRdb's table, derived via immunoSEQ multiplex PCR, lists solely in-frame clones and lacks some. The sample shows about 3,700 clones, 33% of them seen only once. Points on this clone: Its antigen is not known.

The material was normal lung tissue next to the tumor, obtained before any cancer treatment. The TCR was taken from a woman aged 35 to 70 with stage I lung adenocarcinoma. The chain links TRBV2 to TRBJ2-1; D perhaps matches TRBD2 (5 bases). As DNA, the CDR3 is TGTGCCAGCAGTGAAAGCGGAGATGAGCAGTTCTTC. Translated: CASSESGDEQFF. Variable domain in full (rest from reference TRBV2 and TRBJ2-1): EPEVTQTPSHQVTQMGQEVILRCVPISNHLYFYWYRQILGQKVEFLVSFYNNEISEKSEIFDDQFSVERPDGSNFTLKIRSTKLEDSAMYFCASSESGDEQFFGPGTRLTVL.